The 17 T cell receptor beta chains below come from one sample, sequenced in a study of response to subunit inactivated influenza vaccine. TCRdb used MiXCR to reprocess the RT-PCR reads, holding one entry per CDR3 protein. The sample lists 500,000 to 550,000 distinct CDR3 sequences, around 7.7% occurring once. The specimen was PBMCs from blood, collected less than 30 months after vaccination. Receptors were obtained from a man between 45 and 75 years old who received an inactivated influenza vaccine.

This clonotype was counted between two and nine times. The rearrangement uses TRBV4-3 and TRBJ2-2, with TRBD2 matching over 8 bases. The CDR3 runs to 16 residues. Germline V gives CDR1 LGHNA, CDR2 YSLEER. After removal of 3 bases from V and 3 bases from J, the junction contained 6 bases not matched to a gene. CDR3 sequence (DNA): TGCGCCAGCAGCCAGGAAAAGCGGGAGCACACCGGGGAGCTGTTTTTT. It codes for CASSQEKREHTGELFF.

The sample holds a few counts of this clonotype. V usage is TRBV20-1 and J usage is TRBJ1-4, with 8 bases matching TRBD1. J lost 8 bases, V lost 8 bases, and 4 bases had no gene match. The CDR3 spans 11 residues. The V gene's germline CDR1 is DFQATT and CDR2 SNEGSKA (reference sequence). In DNA form, the CDR3 reads TGCAGTCCCGGGACAGGCGAAAAACTGTTTTTT. Its translation: CSPGTGEKLFF.

This clonotype was seen only a few times. The rearrangement links TRBV5-4 to TRBJ2-7, with D possibly matching TRBD2 (6 bases). CDR1 and CDR2 from the germline V gene are SGHNT and YYREEE (reference sequence). CDR3 length: 19 amino acids. The V end was cut by 0 bases, the J end by 7 bases, with 29 bases between. The CDR3 loop reads CASSLEGLSGISNGGEQYF. Here the CDR3 DNA reads TGTGCCAGCAGCTTGGAAGGGTTGAGCGGAATCTCCAATGGGGGGGAGCAGTACTTC.

In this sample, this clonotype turned up many times. The rearrangement joins TRBV6-1 to TRBJ1-5; D may be TRBD1 (5 bases). This CDR3 has 15 amino acids. Per the germline V gene, CDR1 is MNHNS and CDR2 is SASEGT. V was trimmed by 6 bases and J by 5 bases, leaving 17 bases between them. CDR3 bases: TGTGCCAGCAGCCCCATTAACAGGCCGCATCAGCCCCAGCATTTT. Translation gives CASSPINRPHQPQHF.

A few counts support this clonotype. V gene TRBV10-3 combines with J gene TRBJ1-5; unclear D gene. V lost 4 bases and J lost 3, with 10 bases in between. Germline V gene data show CDR1 as ENHRY and CDR2 as SYGVKD. The CDR3 contains 14 residues. The CDR3 spells CAISAAVDNQPQHF. CDR3 bases: TGTGCCATCAGTGCGGCGGTGGACAATCAGCCCCAGCATTTT.

This clonotype was counted ten times or more. The gene calls are TRBV12-3 or TRBV12-4 and TRBJ2-1, with D perhaps TRBD1 (6 bases). CDR3 size: 16 residues. V was pared by 6 bases and J by 12 bases, with 27 bases between. The CDR3 loop reads CASSPRQAVVNEPQFF. The CDR3, as DNA: TGTGCCAGCAGCCCCAGACAGGCGGTTGTTAATGAGCCGCAGTTCTTC.

This clonotype showed up just a few times. The V and J genes are TRBV28 and TRBJ1-5; D possibly corresponds to TRBD1 (5 bases). The CDR3 length is 16 residues. CDR1 MDHEN and CDR2 SYDVKM come from the germline V gene. Trimming took off 3 bases at V and 2 bases at J, with 14 bases between the two ends. CDR3 amino acids: CASSFSPWDRNQPQHF. Written as DNA, the CDR3 is TGTGCCAGCAGTTTCTCCCCCTGGGACCGCAATCAGCCCCAGCATTTT.

This clonotype was recorded at least ten times. CDR3 coding DNA: TGCGCCAGCAGCCTTAGCGGGACGGGCGACTACGAGCAGTACTTC. Residues: CASSLSGTGDYEQYF. V and J are TRBV5-1 and TRBJ2-7; 8 positions match TRBD2. This CDR3 contains 15 residues. Germline values: CDR1 SGHRS, CDR2 YFSETQ. The ends lost 4 bases at V and 3 bases at J; junction bases unmatched: 9. Filled out from reference TRBV5-1 and TRBJ2-7, the complete variable domain reads KAGVTQTPRYLIKTRGQQVTLSCSPISGHRSVSWYQQTPGQGLQFLFEYFSETQRNKGNFPGRFSGRQFSNSRSEMNVSTLELGDSALYLCASSLSGTGDYEQYFGPGTRLTVT.

This clonotype turned up a few times. The V gene is TRBV6-1, the J gene TRBJ1-6; 9 bases are a match to TRBD1. The CDR3 is 14 amino acids. V was pared by 6 bases and J by 10 bases, with 7 bases of the junction left unmatched. CDR1 is MNHNS and CDR2 is SASEGT in the germline V gene. The CDR3 coding sequence is TGTGCCAGCAGACCTACAGGGGGCCCCTCACCCCTCCACTTT. Translated: CASRPTGGPSPLHF.

This clonotype showed up many times. The V and J genes are TRBV7-8 and TRBJ2-5; 7 bases are a match to TRBD1. The CDR3 extends over 14 amino acids. V trimming: 3 bases; J trimming: 1 base; junction bases outside the gene matches: 2. Per the germline V gene, CDR1 is SGHVS and CDR2 is FQNEAQ. CDR3 region: CASSFRQGQETQYF. In DNA, the CDR3 is TGTGCCAGCAGCTTCCGACAGGGCCAAGAGACCCAGTACTTC.

In its sample, this clonotype was seen a few times. The V and J genes are TRBV20-1 and TRBJ2-7; D may be TRBD1 (6 bases). The ends were cut back, 0 bases at V and 4 bases at J, with 22 bases in the middle. The CDR3 runs 17 residues. The germline CDR1 and CDR2 sequences are DFQATT and SNEGSKA (reference sequence). CDR3 region: CSARDPRVGTHPYEQYF. In nucleotides, the CDR3 is TGCAGTGCTAGAGATCCGCGAGTGGGGACACATCCTTACGAGCAGTACTTC.

The chain links TRBV15 to TRBJ1-1; D may be TRBD1 (5 bases). V dropped 0 bases and J dropped 4 bases, with 12 bases sitting between them. CDR1 LNHNV and CDR2 YYDKDF come from the germline V gene (reference sequence). This CDR3 contains 15 residues. The CDR3 here is CATSRDRQIVTEAFF. The CDR3 region has the DNA TGTGCCACCAGCAGAGATAGACAGATTGTCACTGAAGCTTTCTTT. Combining the CDR3 with reference TRBV15 and TRBJ1-1 gives the whole variable domain DAMVIQNPRYQVTQFGKPVTLSCSQTLNHNVMYWYQQKSSQAPKLLFHYYDKDFNNEADTPDNFQSRRPNTSFCFLDIRSPGLGDTAMYLCATSRDRQIVTEAFFGQGTRLTVV.

The rearrangement joins TRBV4-3 to TRBJ2-3; D gene ambiguous. Deletions cut 2 bases from V and 0 bases from J, with 12 bases between. The CDR3 sequence is 16 residues long. Germline CDR1 reads LGHNA; CDR2 reads YSLEER. The CDR3 sequence: CASSQQPTLSTDTQYF. The DNA of the CDR3 is TGCGCCAGCAGCCAACAGCCCACCCTGAGCACAGATACGCAGTATTTT.

This clonotype was picked up many times. The V and J genes are TRBV29-1 and TRBJ1-5; no reliable D call. The CDR3 spans 13 residues. CDR1 is SQVTM, CDR2 ANQGSEA, per germline. The V end lost 6 bases, the J end lost 1 base, and 10 bases lay between the germline ends. The CDR3 coding sequence is TGCAGCGTCGCACCTGGGAGCAATCAGCCCCAGCATTTT. Translated: CSVAPGSNQPQHF. The complete variable domain, with remaining parts taken from reference TRBV29-1 and TRBJ1-5, reads SAVISQKPSRDICQRGTSLTIQCQVDSQVTMMFWYRQQPGQSLTLIATANQGSEATYESGFVIDKFPISRPNLTFSTLTVSNMSPEDSSIYLCSVAPGSNQPQHFGDGTRLSIL.

In nucleotides, the CDR3 is TGCAGTGTTCAGAGGAATGAGCAGTTCTTC. Its protein product is CSVQRNEQFF. This rearrangement joins TRBV20-1 to TRBJ2-1; D call uncertain. V lost 7 bases and J 7 bases, leaving 8 bases between the germline ends. The CDR3 has 10 residues. In germline, CDR1 is DFQATT, CDR2 SNEGSKA (reference sequence).

The rearrangement joins TRBV6-1 to TRBJ1-5; D gene ambiguous. Per the germline V gene, CDR1 is MNHNS and CDR2 is SASEGT. The CDR3 consists of 13 residues. The V gene lost 6 bases and the J gene lost 6 bases, with 12 bases spanning the gap. DNA for the CDR3: TGTGCCAGCAGCAACATCTTAGGTCAGCCCCAGCATTTT. It encodes CASSNILGQPQHF.

This chain links TRBV3-1 with TRBJ2-5; D unclear. V was cut by 0 bases and J by 7 bases, with 6 bases left in between. The CDR3 runs to 12 residues. Germline V lookup: CDR1 LGHDT, CDR2 YNNKEL (reference sequence). CDR3 sequence: CASSQDPGTQYF. The CDR3 DNA sequence: TGTGCCAGCAGCCAAGATCCGGGGACCCAGTACTTC.